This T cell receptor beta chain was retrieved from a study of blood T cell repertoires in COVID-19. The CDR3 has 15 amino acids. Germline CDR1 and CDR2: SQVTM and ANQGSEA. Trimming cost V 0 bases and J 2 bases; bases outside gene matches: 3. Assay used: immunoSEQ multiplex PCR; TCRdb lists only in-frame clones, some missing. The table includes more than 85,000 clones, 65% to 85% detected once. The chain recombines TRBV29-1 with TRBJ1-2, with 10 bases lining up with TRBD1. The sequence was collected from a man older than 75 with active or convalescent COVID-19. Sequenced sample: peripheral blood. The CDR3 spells CSVEDQTGGNYGYTF. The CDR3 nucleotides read TGCAGCGTTGAAGATCAGACAGGGGGCAACTATGGCTACACCTTC.